The rows below give T cell receptor beta chains drawn from one sample of a study of T cells in Graves' hyperthyroidism and ophthalmopathy. Using its own MiXCR run on the multiplex PCR reads, TCRdb lists one record per CDR3 protein. This sample has some 800,000 distinct CDR3 sequences, with about two fifths found just once. The sample comprised blood. The origin of the receptors is a young man with Graves' hyperthyroidism. CDR3s include the opening cysteine and the closing phenylalanine or tryptophan. Each record gives: clone size, D gene, J gene, V gene, CDR3 DNA, CDR3 protein. D genes are given only for firm matches. Size tells how often a clone was seen (once, few, many) or the class of an expanded clone, and some rows leave it out.

>-|-|TRBJ2-7|TRBV10-3
TGTGCCATCAGTGAAGGAGGGAGTGTGATCTACGAGCAGTACTTC
CAISEGGSVIYEQYF
>-|-|TRBJ2-5|TRBV28
TGTGCCAGCAGTATACTCAGGGAGACCCAGTACTTC
CASSILRETQYF
>-|TRBD1|TRBJ1-6|TRBV15
TGTGCCACCCAGGGGGCCCCCTCCGACGGGTATTCACCCCTCCACTTT
CATQGAPSDGYSPLHF
>-|-|TRBJ2-5|TRBV7-2
TGTGCCAGCAGCTTACGTCAGGACACCCAGTACTTC
CASSLRQDTQYF
>-|-|TRBJ2-7|TRBV25-1
TGTGCCAGCAGTGAATGGGAGGGGGGTTACTCCTACGAGCAGTACTTC
CASSEWEGGYSYEQYF
>-|TRBD1|TRBJ2-7|TRBV12-3/TRBV12-4
TGTGCCAGCAGTTTAGTACAGGGGTTCCACGAGCAGTACTTC
CASSLVQGFHEQYF
>-|-|TRBJ2-5|TRBV20-1
TGCAGTGCTGGGGGGGCAGGGATCCAGTACTTC
CSAGGAGIQYF
>-|TRBD1|TRBJ2-2|TRBV10-3
TGTGCCATCAGCCCGGGACAGGGGCCGAACACCGGGGAGCTGTTTTTT
CAISPGQGPNTGELFF
>few|-|TRBJ1-1|TRBV7-9
TGTGCCAGCAGCCACCCCGGGGCTCAGAACACTGAAGCTTTCTTT
CASSHPGAQNTEAFF
>few|TRBD1|TRBJ2-7|TRBV6-5
TGTGCCAGCAGTTACTCGACAGGGGCCTCCTACGAGCAGTACTTC
CASSYSTGASYEQYF
>-|TRBD2|TRBJ2-3|TRBV29-1
TGCAGCGTTGTGCTAGCGGGAAAACACACAGATACGCAGTATTTT
CSVVLAGKHTDTQYF
>many|-|TRBJ2-7|TRBV7-8
TGTGCCAGCAGCCCACATCACTCCCCTGACGAGCAGTACTTC
CASSPHHSPDEQYF
>-|-|TRBJ2-5|TRBV7-9
TGTGCCAGCACTTCATACAGGGAGGGAGAGACCCAGTACTTC
CASTSYREGETQYF
>-|-|TRBJ1-5|TRBV29-1
TGCAGCGCCCAAACAGGAGGCCGTCAGCCCCAGCATTTT
CSAQTGGRQPQHF
>few|-|TRBJ1-2|TRBV7-9
TGTGCCAGCAGCTTTACAAGTTACAATGGCTACACCTTC
CASSFTSYNGYTF
>-|TRBD1|TRBJ1-2|TRBV19
TGTGCCACCCGGGACAGGGGTTATGGCTACACCTTC
CATRDRGYGYTF
>-|-|TRBJ2-1|TRBV29-1
TGCAGCGCGGTACGCTCCTACAATGAGCAGTTCTTC
CSAVRSYNEQFF
>many|-|TRBJ1-6|TRBV29-1
TGCAGCGTCGCCGGGACCGCAGATAATTCACCCCTCCACTTT
CSVAGTADNSPLHF
>few|-|TRBJ2-6|TRBV2
TGTGCCAGCAGTCGTCAGAGGTCTGGGGCCAACGTCCTGACTTTC
CASSRQRSGANVLTF
>-|-|TRBJ2-7|TRBV2
TGTGCCAGCAGCTTACCTAGCGCCGCCTACAATGAGCAGTACTTC
CASSLPSAAYNEQYF
>-|TRBD1|TRBJ2-7|TRBV2
TGTGCCAGCAGTTCGGGACAGGGGTCCTACGTCTTATACTTC
CASSSGQGSYVLYF
>-|TRBD1|TRBJ2-5|TRBV11-3
TGTGCCAGCAGCCAGATGGCAGGACAGGGGTTTAGAGAGACCCAGTACTTC
CASSQMAGQGFRETQYF
>few|-|TRBJ2-6|TRBV6-1
TGTGCCCCCAGGCCCTCTGGGGCCAACGTCCTGACTTTC
CAPRPSGANVLTF
>-|TRBD2|TRBJ2-2|TRBV7-2
TGTGCCAGCAGCTTAAAAACTAGCGGGAGCGCGGCCGGGGAGCTGTTTTTT
CASSLKTSGSAAGELFF
>-|-|TRBJ1-2|TRBV4-1
TGCGCCAGCAGCCAAGCCCAGGGTAGGCACTATGGCTACACCTTC
CASSQAQGRHYGYTF
>-|-|TRBJ1-1|TRBV14
TGTGCCAGCAGCCCTTATCGAATGAACACTGAAGCTTTCTTT
CASSPYRMNTEAFF
>few|TRBD1|TRBJ2-7|TRBV13
TGTGCCAGCAGCTTAAGGGACAGCGAGCAGTACTTC
CASSLRDSEQYF
>-|-|TRBJ2-7|TRBV7-8
TGTGCCAGCAGCCAACCCTGGGACACCTCCTACGAGCAGTACTTC
CASSQPWDTSYEQYF
>few|TRBD2|TRBJ2-7|TRBV3-1
TGTGCCAGCAGCCATGGGCCGACTAGCTGGTCCTACGAGCAGTACTTC
CASSHGPTSWSYEQYF
>-|TRBD1|TRBJ2-5|TRBV12-3/TRBV12-4
TGTGCCAGCAGCGACAGGGACAGGGTGGTGCAAGAGACCCAGTACTTC
CASSDRDRVVQETQYF
>-|TRBD1|TRBJ1-2|TRBV20-1
TGCAGTGCTCTCGACAGGGTTTCCGGCTACACCTTC
CSALDRVSGYTF
>many|-|TRBJ1-1|TRBV10-2
TGCGCCAGCAGTGTCGGGAGGATAGAAGCTTTCTTT
CASSVGRIEAFF
>-|-|TRBJ1-1|TRBV20-1
TGCAGTGCTAGACTCACCAGGGTGGGTGAAGCTTTCTTT
CSARLTRVGEAFF
>-|-|TRBJ2-2|TRBV5-1
TGCGCCAGCAAAGGTGGACACAACACCGGGGAGCTGTTTTTT
CASKGGHNTGELFF
>many|-|TRBJ1-2|TRBV9
TGTGCCAGCACGACAGCTAACTATGGCTACACCTTC
CASTTANYGYTF
>-|-|TRBJ1-1|TRBV9
TGTGCCAGCAGCGTTGAAATCGGGGGGAACACTGAAGCTTTCTTT
CASSVEIGGNTEAFF
>-|TRBD1|TRBJ1-4|TRBV12-3/TRBV12-4
TGTGCCAGCAGTCCTCGACAGGGTGAAAAACTGTTTTTT
CASSPRQGEKLFF
>-|-|TRBJ2-7|TRBV5-4
TGTGCCAGCAGCTCGGATCAGAGGGAGCAGTACTTC
CASSSDQREQYF
>many|-|TRBJ1-1|TRBV29-1
TGCAGCGTTGTAGCCTGGGGCACTGAAGCTTTCTTT
CSVVAWGTEAFF
>many|-|TRBJ1-5|TRBV7-2
TGTGCCAGCAGCGGGGTACTCCATCAGCCCCAGCATTTT
CASSGVLHQPQHF
>many|-|TRBJ1-5|TRBV9
TGTGCCAGCAGCGAGGGAACAGGGTCTCAGCCCCAGCATTTT
CASSEGTGSQPQHF
>-|TRBD1|TRBJ2-7|TRBV12-3/TRBV12-4
TGTGCCAGCAGTGATACAGGGGGCGAGCAGTACTTC
CASSDTGGEQYF
>-|-|TRBJ1-1|TRBV7-2
TGTGCCAGCAGCCCTTCTCAGGGAGGGGATGTGGGAGCTTTCTTT
CASSPSQGGDVGAFF
>many|-|TRBJ1-5|TRBV20-1
TGCAGTGCCAGTAGGTCACATCAGCCCCAGCATTTT
CSASRSHQPQHF
>-|-|TRBJ1-1|TRBV29-1
TGCAGCCACGGACGGAACACTGAAGCTTTCTTT
CSHGRNTEAFF
>-|-|TRBJ2-2|TRBV6-5
TGTGCCAGCAGAGCCCACGTGAACACCGGGGAGCTGTTTTTT
CASRAHVNTGELFF
>many|TRBD2|TRBJ2-7|TRBV10-3
TGTGCCATCAGCTGGGCGGGAGGGCCGAGCTACGAGCAGTACTTC
CAISWAGGPSYEQYF
>-|TRBD1|TRBJ2-5|TRBV7-9
TGCGCCAGCAGCCACCCGGGACAGGGGGAAGAGACCCAGTACTTC
CASSHPGQGEETQYF
>-|-|TRBJ1-5|TRBV2
TGTGCCAGCAGTGAAAGGGTCCGGGAAAATCAGCCCCAGCATTTT
CASSERVRENQPQHF
>-|-|TRBJ2-5|TRBV2
TGTGCCAGCAGACCGACAACCAGCAAATGGGAGACCCAGTACTTC
CASRPTTSKWETQYF
>-|-|TRBJ2-5|TRBV7-2
TGTGCCTGGAGTTGGCTCGGCGAGACCCAGTACTTC
CAWSWLGETQYF
>few|-|TRBJ2-3|TRBV25-1
TGTGCCAGCAGTGAATCGGGGACAGATACGCAGTATTTT
CASSESGTDTQYF
>-|-|TRBJ2-7|TRBV5-1
TGCGCCAGCAGCTTAAATCCAGACTGGTACGAGCAGTACTTC
CASSLNPDWYEQYF
>-|TRBD1|TRBJ2-2|TRBV5-1
TGCGCCAGCAGCGCCGGGACAGGGGACACCGGGGAGCTGTTTTTT
CASSAGTGDTGELFF
>many|TRBD1|TRBJ1-6|TRBV20-1
TGCAGTGCCCCAGCGGCAGGGGGCGATTCACCCCTCCACTTT
CSAPAAGGDSPLHF